Listed here is a single TCR beta chain. Its target is unknown. This specimen belongs to a study of CD8 T cells in Susac syndrome. The study, taken as a whole, reports: As acknowledged by the study, its TCR sequencing and HLA analysis included a relatively small number of individuals.

The germline V gene encodes CDR1 SEHNR and CDR2 FQNEAQ (reference sequence). Germline trimming cut 4 bases from V and 8 bases from J; bases unmatched to any gene: 11. The CDR3 length is 15 residues. Reverse transcription of roughly 0.5 to 1 ug RNA was performed with random hexamers. Coverage of TCR beta CDR3 amplification by immunoSEQ multiplex PCR extended to 54 Vbeta and 13 Jbeta. TCRdb recomputed calls from the immunoSEQ multiplex PCR reads with MiXCR, one row per CDR3 protein. The sample includes 300,000 or so distinct CDR3 sequences, about 92% of them seen just once. TCR beta from blood CD8+ and CD4+ T cells was sequenced. TEMRA cells were FACS-enriched, and CD8+ and CD4+ T cells were isolated negatively.

This clonotype originated in a human donor with multiple sclerosis. Sequences were obtained from CD4+ T cells from PBMCs. The chain is built from TRBV7-9 and TRBJ1-2; TRBD1 aligns across 9 bases. The CDR3 protein is CASSSLRRDRDGYTF. In nucleotides, the CDR3 is TGTGCCAGCAGCTCATTGCGAAGGGACAGGGACGGCTACACCTTC.